These T cell receptor beta chains were read from a single sample in a study of early T cells in non-severe SARS-CoV-2 infection. Using its own MiXCR run on the 5' RACE reads, TCRdb lists one record per CDR3 protein. Of over 55,000 distinct CDR3 sequences listed, 9.5% to 15% were seen once; the top ten hold over 1%. Material: whole blood. The receptors were sampled from an adult who was a healthcare worker with PCR-confirmed SARS-CoV-2 infection or an uninfected control (not recorded which). Each CDR3 is given with its conserved first and last residue. Fields, in order: clone size, D gene, J gene, V gene, CDR3 protein, CDR3 DNA. A D gene is named only where the DNA matches it firmly. The size entry is marked missing in some rows and otherwise reads once, few, many or a size class.

abundance: many
d_gene: .
j_gene: TRBJ1-1
v_gene: TRBV12-3/TRBV12-4
CDR3aa: CASSYRTSAFF
CDR3nt: TGTGCCAGCAGCTATCGGACATCGGCTTTCTTT

abundance: many
d_gene: .
j_gene: TRBJ1-5
v_gene: TRBV10-2
CDR3aa: CASSESGAGNQPQHF
CDR3nt: TGCGCCAGCAGTGAGTCGGGGGCAGGCAATCAGCCCCAGCATTTT

abundance: many
d_gene: .
j_gene: TRBJ2-2
v_gene: TRBV30
CDR3aa: CAFLGARYTGELFF
CDR3nt: TGTGCCTTTCTGGGGGCGCGGTACACCGGGGAGCTGTTTTTT

abundance: few
d_gene: TRBD2
j_gene: TRBJ2-7
v_gene: TRBV9
CDR3aa: CASSAGLAGDYEQYF
CDR3nt: TGTGCCAGCAGCGCGGGACTAGCGGGAGACTACGAGCAGTACTTC

abundance: many
d_gene: .
j_gene: TRBJ1-3
v_gene: TRBV5-4
CDR3aa: CAITGTPAPGNTIYF
CDR3nt: TGTGCCATAACCGGGACTCCGGCCCCAGGAAACACCATATATTTT

abundance: many
d_gene: .
j_gene: TRBJ1-6
v_gene: TRBV4-3
CDR3aa: CASSPTRGARNSPLHF
CDR3nt: TGCGCCAGCAGCCCCACCCGGGGGGCGAGGAATTCACCCCTCCACTTT

abundance: .
d_gene: TRBD2
j_gene: TRBJ2-5
v_gene: TRBV29-1
CDR3aa: CSVDTPGLAIETQYF
CDR3nt: TGCAGCGTTGATACACCGGGACTAGCGATTGAGACCCAGTACTTC

abundance: many
d_gene: .
j_gene: TRBJ2-3
v_gene: TRBV19
CDR3aa: CASSIRAASTDTQYF
CDR3nt: TGTGCCAGTAGTATCCGAGCGGCGAGCACAGATACGCAGTATTTT

abundance: many
d_gene: .
j_gene: TRBJ1-5
v_gene: TRBV7-4
CDR3aa: CASSLRVSLNQPQHF
CDR3nt: TGTGCCAGCAGCTTAAGGGTTTCCCTCAATCAGCCCCAGCATTTT

abundance: many
d_gene: .
j_gene: TRBJ2-7
v_gene: TRBV6-1
CDR3aa: CASRDSPYEQYF
CDR3nt: TGTGCCAGCAGGGACAGTCCCTACGAGCAGTACTTC

abundance: many
d_gene: .
j_gene: TRBJ1-2
v_gene: TRBV20-1
CDR3aa: CSARADGPEWGYTF
CDR3nt: TGCAGTGCTAGAGCGGACGGCCCGGAATGGGGCTACACCTTC

abundance: many
d_gene: .
j_gene: TRBJ1-2
v_gene: TRBV5-1
CDR3aa: CASSDRQSNYGYTF
CDR3nt: TGCGCCAGCAGCGACCGACAGAGTAACTATGGCTACACCTTC

abundance: many
d_gene: .
j_gene: TRBJ2-1
v_gene: TRBV30
CDR3aa: CAWMSSHNEQFF
CDR3nt: TGTGCCTGGATGAGCAGCCACAATGAGCAGTTCTTC

abundance: many
d_gene: .
j_gene: TRBJ2-3
v_gene: TRBV29-1
CDR3aa: CSVELWDTDTQYF
CDR3nt: TGCAGCGTTGAATTATGGGACACAGATACGCAGTATTTT

abundance: many
d_gene: .
j_gene: TRBJ2-1
v_gene: TRBV7-2
CDR3aa: CASSTGSSYNEQFF
CDR3nt: TGTGCCAGCAGCACAGGAAGCTCCTACAATGAGCAGTTCTTC

abundance: many
d_gene: .
j_gene: TRBJ2-1
v_gene: TRBV12-3/TRBV12-4
CDR3aa: CASSPVTVPSYNEQFF
CDR3nt: TGTGCCAGCAGCCCGGTGACCGTTCCGAGTTACAATGAGCAGTTCTTC

abundance: .
d_gene: .
j_gene: TRBJ1-1
v_gene: TRBV7-9
CDR3aa: CASTLLRGSTEAFF
CDR3nt: TGTGCCAGCACCCTCCTCAGGGGATCCACTGAAGCTTTCTTT

abundance: many
d_gene: .
j_gene: TRBJ2-1
v_gene: TRBV7-9
CDR3aa: CASSLRGLDEQFF
CDR3nt: TGTGCCAGCAGCTTGAGGGGCCTTGATGAGCAGTTCTTC

abundance: many
d_gene: .
j_gene: TRBJ2-7
v_gene: TRBV20-1
CDR3aa: CSARGTGLAYEQYF
CDR3nt: TGCAGTGCTAGAGGGACGGGCCTAGCCTACGAGCAGTACTTC

abundance: many
d_gene: .
j_gene: TRBJ2-7
v_gene: TRBV6-6
CDR3aa: CASSYGGGALGEQYF
CDR3nt: TGTGCCAGCAGTTACGGCGGCGGGGCTTTGGGCGAGCAGTACTTC

abundance: many
d_gene: TRBD1
j_gene: TRBJ1-1
v_gene: TRBV28
CDR3aa: CASRRPWTGTEAFF
CDR3nt: TGTGCCAGCAGGCGGCCTTGGACAGGGACTGAAGCTTTCTTT

abundance: many
d_gene: .
j_gene: TRBJ1-4
v_gene: TRBV20-1
CDR3aa: CSARQGTNEKLFF
CDR3nt: TGCAGTGCTAGACAGGGAACTAATGAAAAACTGTTTTTT

abundance: many
d_gene: .
j_gene: TRBJ2-1
v_gene: TRBV12-3/TRBV12-4
CDR3aa: CASSFNSYNEQFF
CDR3nt: TGTGCCAGCAGTTTTAACAGCTACAATGAGCAGTTCTTC

abundance: many
d_gene: .
j_gene: TRBJ2-4
v_gene: TRBV5-8
CDR3aa: CASSLTVEGIQYF
CDR3nt: TGTGCCAGCAGCTTGACGGTGGAGGGCATTCAGTACTTC

abundance: many
d_gene: .
j_gene: TRBJ2-6
v_gene: TRBV6-6
CDR3aa: CASTQGYSSGANVLTF
CDR3nt: TGTGCCAGCACCCAGGGTTACAGCTCTGGGGCCAACGTCCTGACTTTC

abundance: many
d_gene: .
j_gene: TRBJ2-3
v_gene: TRBV11-2
CDR3aa: CASSSGPAADTQYF
CDR3nt: TGTGCCAGCAGCTCGGGGCCCGCTGCAGATACGCAGTATTTT

abundance: many
d_gene: .
j_gene: TRBJ2-5
v_gene: TRBV3-1
CDR3aa: CASSPRQYGTQYF
CDR3nt: TGTGCCAGCAGCCCGAGACAGTACGGGACCCAGTACTTC

abundance: many
d_gene: TRBD2
j_gene: TRBJ2-3
v_gene: TRBV7-2
CDR3aa: CASSNLGREGRNTQYF
CDR3nt: TGTGCCAGCAGCAACTTGGGGCGGGAGGGCCGGAATACGCAGTATTTT

abundance: many
d_gene: .
j_gene: TRBJ1-1
v_gene: TRBV20-1
CDR3aa: CRKRVNTEAFF
CDR3nt: TGCAGGAAAAGGGTGAACACTGAAGCTTTCTTT

abundance: .
d_gene: TRBD2
j_gene: TRBJ2-3
v_gene: TRBV12-3/TRBV12-4
CDR3aa: CASSGIAGAITDTQYF
CDR3nt: TGTGCCAGCAGTGGGATAGCGGGGGCCATCACAGATACGCAGTATTTT

abundance: many
d_gene: .
j_gene: TRBJ2-2
v_gene: TRBV24-1
CDR3aa: CATSDFVGKELFF
CDR3nt: TGTGCCACCAGTGATTTTGTGGGGAAGGAGCTGTTTTTT

abundance: many
d_gene: TRBD1
j_gene: TRBJ2-7
v_gene: TRBV11-2
CDR3aa: CASSPDRVGEQYF
CDR3nt: TGTGCCAGCAGCCCCGACAGGGTCGGCGAGCAGTACTTC

abundance: many
d_gene: .
j_gene: TRBJ1-1
v_gene: TRBV21-1
CDR3aa: CASSKGSFTEAFF
CDR3nt: TGTGCCAGCAGCAAAGGGTCGTTTACAGAAGCTTTCTTT

abundance: few
d_gene: .
j_gene: TRBJ2-7
v_gene: TRBV28
CDR3aa: CASSLPLGPVLYEQYF
CDR3nt: TGTGCCAGCAGTTTGCCCCTGGGACCCGTCCTCTACGAGCAGTACTTC

abundance: few
d_gene: .
j_gene: TRBJ1-2
v_gene: TRBV12-3/TRBV12-4
CDR3aa: CASTGHSRSRYGYTF
CDR3nt: TGTGCCAGCACCGGCCATTCACGATCCCGCTATGGCTACACCTTC

abundance: many
d_gene: TRBD2
j_gene: TRBJ2-5
v_gene: TRBV7-9
CDR3aa: CASGPLAGPQETQYF
CDR3nt: TGTGCCAGCGGCCCGCTAGCGGGGCCCCAAGAGACCCAGTACTTC

abundance: .
d_gene: TRBD1
j_gene: TRBJ1-2
v_gene: TRBV5-1
CDR3aa: CASSLGQGSDGYTF
CDR3nt: TGCGCCAGCAGCCTCGGACAGGGTAGTGATGGCTACACCTTC

abundance: .
d_gene: TRBD2
j_gene: TRBJ2-1
v_gene: TRBV28
CDR3aa: CASSRGTSGIGNEQFF
CDR3nt: TGTGCCAGCAGTCGTGGGACTAGCGGGATCGGGAATGAGCAGTTCTTC

abundance: many
d_gene: TRBD2
j_gene: TRBJ2-5
v_gene: TRBV29-1
CDR3aa: CSVEGLAGRTPYNRETQYF
CDR3nt: TGCAGCGTTGAAGGTCTAGCGGGAAGGACCCCCTACAACCGGGAGACCCAGTACTTC

abundance: many
d_gene: .
j_gene: TRBJ1-1
v_gene: TRBV12-3/TRBV12-4
CDR3aa: CASSFGWMNTEAFF
CDR3nt: TGTGCCAGCAGTTTTGGATGGATGAACACTGAAGCTTTCTTT

abundance: .
d_gene: .
j_gene: TRBJ2-6
v_gene: TRBV12-5
CDR3aa: CASGLVLRSGANVLTF
CDR3nt: TGTGCTAGTGGTTTGGTACTCAGATCTGGGGCCAACGTCCTGACTTTC

abundance: few
d_gene: .
j_gene: TRBJ2-1
v_gene: TRBV29-1
CDR3aa: CSVEERLAGTKQFF
CDR3nt: TGCAGCGTTGAAGAGCGGCTCGCAGGGACGAAGCAGTTCTTC

abundance: many
d_gene: .
j_gene: TRBJ2-1
v_gene: TRBV5-1
CDR3aa: CASSSLPGPKEDEQFF
CDR3nt: TGCGCCAGCAGCTCGCTACCGGGACCCAAGGAGGATGAGCAGTTCTTC

abundance: .
d_gene: TRBD2
j_gene: TRBJ2-6
v_gene: TRBV4-2
CDR3aa: CASSPGTSGGTDSGANVLTF
CDR3nt: TGTGCCAGCAGCCCAGGGACTAGCGGGGGGACCGACTCTGGGGCCAACGTCCTGACTTTC

abundance: many
d_gene: .
j_gene: TRBJ1-4
v_gene: TRBV20-1
CDR3aa: CSARRQQDDEKLFF
CDR3nt: TGCAGTGCTAGACGGCAGCAGGACGATGAAAAACTGTTTTTT

abundance: many
d_gene: .
j_gene: TRBJ1-2
v_gene: TRBV4-3
CDR3aa: CASSRDRLIANYGYTF
CDR3nt: TGCGCCAGCAGCCGAGACAGGCTTATAGCTAACTATGGCTACACCTTC

abundance: many
d_gene: TRBD1
j_gene: TRBJ1-6
v_gene: TRBV2
CDR3aa: CASRTTGGMGSPLHF
CDR3nt: TGTGCCAGCAGGACTACAGGGGGTATGGGTTCACCCCTCCACTTT

abundance: many
d_gene: .
j_gene: TRBJ1-5
v_gene: TRBV6-2/TRBV6-3
CDR3aa: CASSYGGEEIQPQHF
CDR3nt: TGTGCCAGCAGTTACGGGGGCGAGGAAATCCAGCCCCAGCATTTT

abundance: many
d_gene: .
j_gene: TRBJ1-5
v_gene: TRBV11-2
CDR3aa: CASSFTTGQPQHF
CDR3nt: TGTGCCAGCAGCTTTACTACGGGGCAGCCCCAGCATTTT

abundance: many
d_gene: .
j_gene: TRBJ1-2
v_gene: TRBV5-1
CDR3aa: CASSFSGRDGYTF
CDR3nt: TGCGCCAGCAGCTTTTCAGGGAGGGATGGCTACACCTTC

abundance: few
d_gene: .
j_gene: TRBJ1-1
v_gene: TRBV9
CDR3aa: CASSVIGDTEAFF
CDR3nt: TGTGCCAGCAGCGTAATAGGGGACACTGAAGCTTTCTTT

abundance: many
d_gene: .
j_gene: TRBJ1-1
v_gene: TRBV27
CDR3aa: CASRGVTEAFF
CDR3nt: TGTGCCAGCAGAGGAGTTACTGAAGCTTTCTTT

abundance: many
d_gene: .
j_gene: TRBJ1-6
v_gene: TRBV9
CDR3aa: CASSVVSGANSPLHF
CDR3nt: TGTGCCAGCAGCGTAGTATCAGGGGCTAATTCACCCCTCCACTTT